The 23 T cell receptor beta chains listed next were all sequenced from one sample in a study of OX40 agonist ivuxolimab in advanced cancers. TCRdb's copy holds only in-frame clones and misses some; the assay was immunoSEQ multiplex PCR. The sample has approximately 50,000 clones, approximately 90% seen once. The source was CD4+ or CD8+ T cells sorted from blood, collected in a trial of the OX40 agonist ivuxolimab. These receptors were obtained from an adult with an advanced solid tumor such as melanoma, head and neck, liver or kidney cancer.

The CDR3 here is CASSFTSGIEGEQFF. As DNA, the CDR3 is TGTGCCAGCAGCTTTACTAGCGGGATAGAAGGTGAGCAGTTCTTC. This sequence joins TRBV7-8 and TRBJ2-1, with 10 nucleotides matching TRBD2. Germline CDR1 reads SGHVS; CDR2 reads FQNEAQ. The CDR3 extends over 15 amino acids. J lost 9 bases, V lost 3 bases, and 8 bases had no gene match.

This clone turned up a few times. The gene calls are TRBV7-2 and TRBJ1-2, with D perhaps matching TRBD1 (5 bases). With 2 bases removed from V and 1 base from J, the gap between germline ends came to 14 bases. The CDR3 has 16 amino acids. Per germline, CDR1 SGHTA and CDR2 FQGNSA. The CDR3: CASSLNGRGVNYGYTF. As DNA, the CDR3 is TGTGCCAGCAGCTTAAACGGGAGAGGGGTTAACTATGGCTACACCTTC.

The chain uses TRBV19 and TRBJ2-2; D is possibly TRBD1 or TRBD2 (6 bases each). Germline V gene sequence: CDR1 LNHDA, CDR2 SQIVND (reference sequence). The CDR3 sequence is 16 residues long. V lost 3 bases to trimming and J lost 4 bases, with 15 bases between them. CDR3 DNA sequence: TGTGCCAGTAGTATCCCTCCGGGGGCAGGCACCGGGGAGCTGTTTTTT. Protein product: CASSIPPGAGTGELFF.

The V call is TRBV28, the J call TRBJ1-2; tentatively, D is TRBD1 (5 bases). V was trimmed by 6 bases and J by 6 bases, leaving 20 bases between them. The length of the CDR3 is 15 residues. The germline gives CDR1 MDHEN, CDR2 SYDVKM. Here the CDR3 reads CASSPSSFRDDGYTF. CDR3 nucleotide sequence: TGTGCCAGCAGCCCGAGTTCGTTCAGGGATGATGGCTACACCTTC.

The chain joins TRBV5-4 to TRBJ2-2, with a tentative D call TRBD2 (6 bases). Trimming removed 4 bases at V and 4 bases at J, with 17 bases between. The CDR3 length is 16 residues. Looked up from germline, CDR1 is SGHNT and CDR2 is YYREEE (reference sequence). The CDR3 nucleotides are TGTGCCAGCAGCACCGTTGCTCTAGCGAGCACCGGGGAGCTGTTTTTT. It yields the protein CASSTVALASTGELFF.

The chain joins TRBV28 to TRBJ2-3; 10 bases are shared with TRBD2. The CDR3 is 16 amino acids. J was trimmed by 2 bases and V by 5 bases; bases with no gene match: 7. The V gene's germline CDR1 is MDHEN and CDR2 SYDVKM. For the CDR3, the DNA is TGTGCCAGCAGTAGTAATCTAGCGGGAGTCACAGATACGCAGTATTTT. Protein sequence: CASSSNLAGVTDTQYF.

The gene calls are TRBV9 and TRBJ2-1, with 9 bases identical to TRBD2. The CDR3 consists of 15 residues. The ends lost 3 bases at V and 7 bases at J; junction bases unmatched: 8. Germline CDR1 SGDLS, CDR2 YYNGEE. DNA of the CDR3: TGTGCCAGCAGCGCAAGACTAGCGGAGTCGAATGAGCAGTTCTTC. As protein: CASSARLAESNEQFF.

This rearrangement joins TRBV9 to TRBJ2-1; D uncertain. The CDR3 has 14 amino acids. The germline V gene has CDR1 SGDLS and CDR2 YYNGEE. The V end was cut by 4 bases, the J end by 4 bases, with 12 bases between. CDR3 sequence (DNA): TGTGCCAGCAGCCTAACTGTCGGGTACAATGAGCAGTTCTTC. Amino acids: CASSLTVGYNEQFF.

The V call is TRBV5-6, the J call TRBJ1-2, with D perhaps TRBD1 (5 bases). Germline V gene data show CDR1 as SGHDT and CDR2 as YYEEEE. The CDR3 extends over 11 amino acids. V gave up 7 bases and J gave up 5 bases, with 9 bases separating them. The chain's CDR3 is CASLGVYGYTF. The DNA for the CDR3 is TGTGCCAGCTTGGGGGTGTATGGCTACACCTTC.

The DNA of the CDR3 is TGTGCCAGTAGTATTGGGCAATTCACAGATACGCAGTATTTT. It yields the protein CASSIGQFTDTQYF. J is TRBJ2-3 and V is TRBV19; D not certain. The CDR3 covers 14 residues. Germline values: CDR1 LNHDA, CDR2 SQIVND (reference sequence). Deletions cut 3 bases from V and 2 bases from J, with 9 bases between.

The chain is built from TRBV18 and TRBJ2-3; D unresolved. V lost 3 bases to trimming and J lost 6 bases, with 13 bases between them. In germline, CDR1 is KGHSH, CDR2 LQKENI. The CDR3 sequence is 14 residues long. The CDR3 reads CASSPPATQDTQYF. The CDR3 nucleotides read TGTGCCAGCTCACCTCCTGCTACCCAGGATACGCAGTATTTT. The variable domain in full, completed from reference TRBV18 and TRBJ2-3, reads NAGVMQNPRHLVRRRGQEARLRCSPMKGHSHVYWYRQLPEEGLKFMVYLQKENIIDESGMPKERFSAEFPKEGPSILRIQQVVRGDSAAYFCASSPPATQDTQYFGPGTRLTVL.

The chain recombines TRBV29-1 with TRBJ2-5; 11 positions agree with TRBD1. V shed 7 bases and J 5 bases; nucleotides not matched to a gene: 9. In germline, CDR1 is SQVTM, CDR2 ANQGSEA. CDR3 length: 14 amino acids. The DNA for the CDR3 is TGCAGCGCAATAGGACAGGGGGCGGTTGAGACCCAGTACTTC. This gives the protein CSAIGQGAVETQYF.

About this clone: Relative to the germline gene, one junction end is altered; a read error may explain this. The chain joins TRBV7-7 to TRBJ2-7, with D perhaps matching TRBD2 (5 bases). CDR3 length equals 13 residues. Germline loops: CDR1 SSHAT, CDR2 FNYEAQ (reference sequence). The CDR3 coding sequence is TGTGCTAGCAGCTCCGAGGCGGGCGGGTGGCAGTACTTC. Its protein is CASSSEAGGWQYF.

The rearrangement links TRBV7-3 to TRBJ2-1, with 8 bases identical to TRBD2. Germline V lookup: CDR1 SGHTA, CDR2 FQGTGA. The CDR3 consists of 15 residues. V lost 2 bases to trimming and J lost 3 bases; unmatched junction nucleotides: 3. The CDR3 region is CASSLAGGHYNEQFF. Written as DNA, the CDR3 is TGTGCCAGCAGCTTAGCGGGAGGTCACTACAATGAGCAGTTCTTC.

This rearrangement joins TRBV29-1 to TRBJ2-7; TRBD2 matches 7 bases. Unmatched junction bases numbered 8, after V lost 0 bases and J lost 3 bases. Germline V gene lookup returns CDR1 SQVTM and CDR2 ANQGSEA. The CDR3 contains 15 residues. The CDR3 nucleotides are TGCAGCGTTGAAGATGGGGAGGGAGGAGGCTACGAGCAGTACTTC. Its protein is CSVEDGEGGGYEQYF.

V is TRBV5-1 and J is TRBJ1-1; D perhaps matches TRBD1 (5 bases). The length of the CDR3 is 14 residues. CDR1 is SGHRS and CDR2 is YFSETQ in the germline V gene. V gave up 6 bases and J gave up 1 base, with 13 bases separating them. CDR3: CASTIGGRNTEAFF. In DNA form, the CDR3 reads TGCGCCAGCACCATCGGGGGTAGGAACACTGAAGCTTTCTTT.

This clone came up once. The gene calls are TRBV28 and TRBJ2-1, with D possibly being TRBD2 (5 bases). V was pared by 7 bases and J by 5 bases, with 24 bases between. Germline values: CDR1 MDHEN, CDR2 SYDVKM. This CDR3 spans 17 amino acids. The CDR3 nucleotides are TGTGCCAGCACCGAACTATACGGGGATTTTTCGAACAATGAGCAGTTCTTC. Translation gives CASTELYGDFSNNEQFF. The full variable domain, rest sourced from reference TRBV28 and TRBJ2-1, is DVKVTQSSRYLVKRTGEKVFLECVQDMDHENMFWYRQDPGLGLRLIYFSYDVKMKEKGDIPEGYSVSREKKERFSLILESASTNQTSMYLCASTELYGDFSNNEQFFGPGTRLTVL.

The chain combines TRBV7-2 with TRBJ2-5; 9 nucleotides match TRBD2. The germline gives CDR1 SGHTA, CDR2 FQGNSA. The junction had 15 bases not matched to a gene; V was cut back by 5 bases and J by 5 bases. The CDR3 loop spans 17 amino acids. The CDR3 protein is CASSRWGIAGAGETQYF. The DNA for the CDR3 is TGTGCCAGCAGCCGATGGGGGATAGCGGGAGCTGGTGAGACCCAGTACTTC.

This rearrangement joins TRBV2 to TRBJ2-1; 13 nucleotides match TRBD2. The CDR3 extends over 15 amino acids. The V segment lost 7 bases and the J segment 7 bases; nucleotides outside the gene matches: 7. Looked up from germline, CDR1 is SNHLY and CDR2 is FYNNEI. CDR3 nucleotides: TGTGCCAGCACCCAGACTAGCGGGAGGTGGAATGAGCAGTTCTTC. It translates to CASTQTSGRWNEQFF.

The sample holds a few counts of this clone. J is TRBJ2-1 and V is TRBV28; 13 nucleotides align to TRBD2. Germline assignment: CDR1 MDHEN and CDR2 SYDVKM. With V trimmed by 8 bases and J by 9 bases, 7 bases remained unmatched. The CDR3 spans 14 residues. DNA for the CDR3: TGTGCCAGCTGTCGACTAGCGGGAGGTAGTGAGCAGTTCTTC. Translating it yields CASCRLAGGSEQFF.

V is TRBV28 and J is TRBJ1-2; D is unclear. Between the trimmed V and J ends, which lost 2 bases and 8 bases, there was a span of 15 bases. The CDR3 has 14 residues. The germline V gene has CDR1 MDHEN and CDR2 SYDVKM. The CDR3 coding sequence is TGTGCCAGCAGTTTAGAGAGGGTCAGGCGAGGCTACACCTTC. Translating it yields CASSLERVRRGYTF.

The chain links TRBV13 to TRBJ2-5, with 11 bases identical to TRBD2. The CDR3 is made up of 15 amino acids. From germline, CDR1 is PRHDT and CDR2 FYEKMQ (reference sequence). V trimming: 4 bases; J trimming: 5 bases; junction bases outside the gene matches: 6. The CDR3 region is CASSSPTSGMETQYF. Written as DNA, the CDR3 is TGTGCCAGCAGCTCACCGACTAGCGGGATGGAGACCCAGTACTTC. The entire variable domain, with the rest obtained from reference TRBV13 and TRBJ2-5, is as follows: AAGVIQSPRHLIKEKRETATLKCYPIPRHDTVYWYQQGPGQDPQFLISFYEKMQSDKGSIPDRFSAQQFSDYHSELNMSSLELGDSALYFCASSSPTSGMETQYFGPGTRLLVL.

CDR3 sequence: CASSLAPRGPEKLFF. CDR3 DNA: TGTGCCAGCAGCTTAGCCCCGAGGGGGCCCGAAAAACTGTTTTTT. The rearrangement links TRBV7-8 to TRBJ1-4; 7 positions agree with TRBD1. The CDR3 runs 15 residues. Trimming at V came to 0 bases and at J to 8 bases, leaving 6 bases not matched to a gene. Germline V gene data show CDR1 as SGHVS and CDR2 as FQNEAQ.